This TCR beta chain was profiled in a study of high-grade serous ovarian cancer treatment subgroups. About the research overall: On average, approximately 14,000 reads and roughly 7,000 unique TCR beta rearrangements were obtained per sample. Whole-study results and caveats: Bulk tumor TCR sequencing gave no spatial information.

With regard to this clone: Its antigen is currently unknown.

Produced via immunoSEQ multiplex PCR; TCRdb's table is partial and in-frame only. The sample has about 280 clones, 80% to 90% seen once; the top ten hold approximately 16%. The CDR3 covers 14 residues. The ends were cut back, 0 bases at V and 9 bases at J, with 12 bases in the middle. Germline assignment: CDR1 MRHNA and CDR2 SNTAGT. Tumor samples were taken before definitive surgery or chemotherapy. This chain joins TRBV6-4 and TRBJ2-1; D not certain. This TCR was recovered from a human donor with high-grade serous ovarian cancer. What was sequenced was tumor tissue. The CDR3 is CASSDSSLKGEQFF. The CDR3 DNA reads TGTGCCAGCAGTGACTCGAGTTTGAAGGGTGAGCAGTTCTTC.